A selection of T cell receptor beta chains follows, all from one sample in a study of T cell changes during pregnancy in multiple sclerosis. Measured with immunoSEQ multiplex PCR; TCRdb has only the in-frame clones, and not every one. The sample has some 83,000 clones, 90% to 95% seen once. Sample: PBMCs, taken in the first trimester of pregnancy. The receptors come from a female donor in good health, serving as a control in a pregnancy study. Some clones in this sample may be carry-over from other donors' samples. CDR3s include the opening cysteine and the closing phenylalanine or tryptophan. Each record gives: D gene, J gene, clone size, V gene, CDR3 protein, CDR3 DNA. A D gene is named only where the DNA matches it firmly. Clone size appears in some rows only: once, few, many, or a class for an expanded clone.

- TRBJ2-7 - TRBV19 CASSTGKYYEQYF TGTGCCAGTAGTACCGGGAAATACTACGAGCAGTACTTC
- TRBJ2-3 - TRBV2 CASGAGTDTQYF TGTGCCAGCGGGGCAGGAACAGATACGCAGTATTTT
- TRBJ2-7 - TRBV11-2 CASSFRLAYEQYF TGTGCCAGCAGCTTTCGACTGGCCTACGAGCAGTACTTC
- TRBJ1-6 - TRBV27 CASSRTTPAGWDSPLHF TGTGCCAGCAGCAGGACCACCCCAGCGGGGTGGGATTCACCCCTCCACTTT
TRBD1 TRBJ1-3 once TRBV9 CASSQTGGASGNTIYF TGTGCCAGCAGCCAGACAGGGGGCGCTTCTGGAAACACCATATATTTT
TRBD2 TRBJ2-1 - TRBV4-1 CASSPGRGGHYNEQFF TGCGCCAGCAGCCCAGGGCGGGGGGGTCACTACAATGAGCAGTTCTTC
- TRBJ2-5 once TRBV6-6 CASRAPLDQETQYF TGTGCCAGCAGGGCCCCTTTGGACCAAGAGACCCAGTACTTC
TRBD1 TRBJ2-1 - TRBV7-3 CASSLGPQGAGNEQFF TGTGCCAGCAGCTTAGGGCCCCAGGGGGCGGGAAATGAGCAGTTCTTC
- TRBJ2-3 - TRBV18 CASSGEGRRVTQYF TGTGCCAGCTCGGGAGAGGGCAGGAGGGTTACGCAGTATTTT
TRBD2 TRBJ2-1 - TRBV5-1 CASSLYPATSGGTNYNEQFF TGCGCCAGCAGCTTATACCCAGCCACTAGCGGGGGGACCAACTACAATGAGCAGTTCTTC
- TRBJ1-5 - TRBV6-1 CASSGPMTGREPQHF TGTGCCAGCAGTGGACCCATGACAGGTAGGGAGCCCCAGCATTTT
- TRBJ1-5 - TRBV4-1 CASSGRGGNQPQHF TGCGCCAGCAGTGGGAGGGGAGGCAATCAGCCCCAGCATTTT
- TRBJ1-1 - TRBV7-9 CASSPPATEVMNTEAFF TGTGCCAGCAGCCCACCGGCGACAGAAGTTATGAACACTGAAGCTTTCTTT
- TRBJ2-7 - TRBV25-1 CASSEPGRYEQYF TGTGCCAGCAGCGAACCGGGGAGGTACGAGCAGTACTTC
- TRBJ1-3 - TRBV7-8 CASSLHRSSGNTIYF TGTGCCAGCAGCTTACACCGGAGCTCTGGAAACACCATATATTTT
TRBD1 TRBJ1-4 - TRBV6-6 CASRRQGLQEKLFF TGTGCCAGCAGAAGACAGGGTCTGCAAGAAAAACTGTTTTTT
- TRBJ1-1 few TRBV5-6 CASSLRGTEAFF TGTGCCAGCAGCTTACGGGGGACTGAAGCTTTCTTT
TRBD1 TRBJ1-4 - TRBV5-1 CASSPQGGSWVEKLFF TGCGCCAGCAGCCCCCAGGGGGGCTCATGGGTTGAAAAACTGTTTTTT
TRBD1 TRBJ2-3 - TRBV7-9 CASSSFYYTSGGTDTQYF TGTGCCAGCAGCTCCTTTTACTACACCTCAGGGGGAACAGATACGCAGTATTTT
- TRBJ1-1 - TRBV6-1 CASSERRENTEAFF TGTGCCAGCAGTGAAAGACGGGAGAACACTGAAGCTTTCTTT
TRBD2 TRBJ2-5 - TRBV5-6 CASSPSGGGKTQYF TGTGCCAGCAGCCCTAGCGGGGGGGGAAAGACCCAGTACTTC
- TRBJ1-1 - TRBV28 CASSLLGMNTEAFF TGTGCCAGCAGTTTGCTGGGCATGAACACTGAAGCTTTCTTT
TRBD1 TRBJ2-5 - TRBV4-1 CASSQATGIVETQYF TGCGCCAGCAGCCAAGCGACAGGGATTGTAGAGACCCAGTACTTC
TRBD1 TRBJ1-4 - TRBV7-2 CASSPQTGLNEKLFF TGTGCCAGCAGCCCCCAGACAGGGCTTAATGAAAAACTGTTTTTT
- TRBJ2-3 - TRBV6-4 CATSRDWTGSDTQYF TGTGCCACCAGCCGGGATTGGACCGGGTCAGATACGCAGTATTTT
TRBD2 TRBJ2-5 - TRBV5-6 CASSRGGGARETQYF TGTGCCAGCAGCCGGGGCGGGGGGGCTAGAGAGACCCAGTACTTC
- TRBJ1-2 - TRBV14 CASSQARVSYGYTF TGTGCCAGCAGCCAAGCCAGGGTGTCCTATGGCTACACCTTC
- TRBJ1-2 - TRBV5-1 CASSLGPANYGYTF TGCGCCAGCAGCTTGGGTCCAGCTAACTATGGCTACACCTTC
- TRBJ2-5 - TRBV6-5 CASSYSRARETQYF TGTGCCAGCAGTTACTCGAGGGCAAGGGAGACCCAGTACTTC
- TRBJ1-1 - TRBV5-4 CASSFQGGNTEAFF TGTGCCAGCAGCTTTCAGGGAGGAAACACTGAAGCTTTCTTT
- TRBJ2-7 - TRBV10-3 CAISGTLATGEQYF TGTGCCATCAGCGGGACTCTCGCCACGGGCGAGCAGTACTTC
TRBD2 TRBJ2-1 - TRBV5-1 CASSARGGGSYNEQFF TGCGCCAGCAGCGCCCGGGGGGGAGGGTCCTACAATGAGCAGTTCTTC